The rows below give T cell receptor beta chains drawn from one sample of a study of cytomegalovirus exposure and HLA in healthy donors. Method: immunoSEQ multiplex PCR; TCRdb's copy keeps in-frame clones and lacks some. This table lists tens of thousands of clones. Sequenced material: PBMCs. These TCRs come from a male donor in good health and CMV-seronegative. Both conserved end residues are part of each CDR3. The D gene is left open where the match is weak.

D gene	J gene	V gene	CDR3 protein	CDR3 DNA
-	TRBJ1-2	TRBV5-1	CASSFPEANYGYTF	TGCGCCAGCAGCTTCCCAGAAGCTAACTATGGCTACACCTTC
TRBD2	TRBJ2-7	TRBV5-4	CASSSGGLAGNYEQYF	TGTGCCAGCAGCTCCGGGGGACTAGCGGGTAACTACGAGCAGTACTTC
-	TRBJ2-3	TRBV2	CASSELSTDTQYF	TGTGCCAGCAGTGAACTAAGCACAGATACGCAGTATTTT
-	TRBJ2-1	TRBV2	CASSPALQYNEQFF	TGTGCCAGCAGCCCGGCACTACAATACAATGAGCAGTTCTTC
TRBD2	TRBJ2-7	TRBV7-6	CASSLEAGLAGASYEQYF	TGTGCCAGCAGCTTAGAGGCGGGACTAGCGGGCGCCTCCTACGAGCAGTACTTC
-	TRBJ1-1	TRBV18	CASSPTVNTEAFF	TGTGCCAGCTCGCCGACAGTGAACACTGAAGCTTTCTTT
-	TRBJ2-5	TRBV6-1	CASSDVGGTYETQYF	TGTGCCAGCAGTGATGTTGGCGGGACGTACGAGACCCAGTACTTC
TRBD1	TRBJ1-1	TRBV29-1	CSDRHRGATEAFF	TGCAGCGATCGACACAGGGGAGCCACTGAAGCTTTCTTT
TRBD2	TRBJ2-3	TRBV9	CASSGTSGYTDTQYF	TGTGCCAGCAGCGGGACTAGCGGATACACAGATACGCAGTATTTT
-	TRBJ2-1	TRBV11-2	CASSLGRYNEQFF	TGTGCCAGCAGCCTAGGGCGGTACAATGAGCAGTTCTTC
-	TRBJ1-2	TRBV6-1	CASSAKSGAGHYGYTF	TGTGCCAGCAGTGCCAAAAGTGGGGCAGGGCACTATGGCTACACCTTC
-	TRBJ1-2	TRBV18	CASSPGRDPYGYTF	TGTGCCAGCTCACCGGGCAGGGATCCATATGGCTACACCTTC
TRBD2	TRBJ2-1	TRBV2	CASSPLAGGGEQFF	TGTGCCAGCAGTCCTCTAGCGGGAGGGGGGGAGCAGTTCTTC
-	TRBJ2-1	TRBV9	CASRPPGGPYNEQFF	TGTGCCAGCAGGCCCCCAGGAGGGCCATACAATGAGCAGTTCTTC
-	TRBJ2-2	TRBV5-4	CASSLEGFGELFF	TGTGCCAGCAGCTTGGAGGGGTTCGGGGAGCTGTTTTTT
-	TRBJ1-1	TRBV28	CASSFVGQAEAFF	TGTGCCAGCAGTTTCGTGGGGCAGGCTGAAGCTTTCTTT
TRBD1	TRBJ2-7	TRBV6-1	CASSEAAGGPYEQYF	TGTGCCAGCAGTGAAGCTGCAGGGGGCCCCTACGAGCAGTACTTC
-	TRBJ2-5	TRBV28	CASSYTGQETQYF	TGTGCCAGCAGTTACACGGGGCAAGAGACCCAGTACTTC
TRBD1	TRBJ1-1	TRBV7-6	CASSLLPGQVDFEAFF	TGTGCCAGCAGCTTACTTCCAGGACAGGTCGACTTTGAAGCTTTCTTT
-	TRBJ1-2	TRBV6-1	CASIRTVGYGYTF	TGTGCCAGCATTCGGACAGTAGGTTATGGCTACACCTTC
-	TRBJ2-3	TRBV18	CATTFQAGPTDTQYF	TGTGCCACCACTTTTCAAGCGGGCCCCACAGATACGCAGTATTTT
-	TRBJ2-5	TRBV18	CASSPGHLQETQYF	TGTGCCAGCTCACCGGGACACTTACAAGAGACCCAGTACTTC
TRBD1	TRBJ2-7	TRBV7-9	CASSLHSVPGTVYEQYF	TGTGCCAGCAGCTTGCATTCGGTCCCCGGGACAGTCTACGAGCAGTACTTC
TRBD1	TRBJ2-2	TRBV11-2	CASSGADREYGELFF	TGTGCCAGCAGCGGGGCGGACAGGGAATACGGGGAGCTGTTTTTT
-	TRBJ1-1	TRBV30	CAWRYPIPTATFYEAFF	TGTGCCTGGAGGTACCCCATCCCGACAGCTACTTTTTACGAAGCTTTCTTT
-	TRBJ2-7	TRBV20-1	CSAASSYEQYF	TGCAGTGCTGCTAGCTCCTACGAGCAGTACTTC
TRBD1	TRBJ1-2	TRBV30	CAWTPGTGVGYTF	TGTGCCTGGACGCCTGGCACAGGGGTTGGCTACACCTTC
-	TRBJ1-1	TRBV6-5	CASSTRLQGGTEAFF	TGTGCCAGCAGTACTCGACTACAGGGCGGAACTGAAGCTTTCTTT
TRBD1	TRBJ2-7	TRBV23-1	CASSPGTGGDYEQYF	TGCGCCAGCAGTCCCGGGACAGGGGGGGACTACGAGCAGTACTTC
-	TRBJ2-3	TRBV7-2	CASSPRLPGSDTQYF	TGTGCCAGCAGCCCCAGACTCCCGGGGTCAGATACGCAGTATTTT
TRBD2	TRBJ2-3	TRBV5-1	CASSRSGRETDTQYF	TGCGCCAGCAGCCGTAGCGGGAGGGAAACAGATACGCAGTATTTT
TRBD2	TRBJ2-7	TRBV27	CASRKTSASYEQYF	TGTGCCAGCAGAAAAACTAGCGCGTCCTACGAGCAGTACTTC
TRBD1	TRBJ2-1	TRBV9	CASNGQGSYNEQFF	TGTGCCAGCAACGGACAGGGGTCCTACAATGAGCAGTTCTTC
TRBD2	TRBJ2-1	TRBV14	CASSLRTRQSYNEQFF	TGTGCCAGCAGCCTCCGGACTAGACAGTCCTACAATGAGCAGTTCTTC
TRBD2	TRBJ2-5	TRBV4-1	CASSPQAGGRETQYF	TGCGCCAGCAGCCCTCAGGCCGGGGGGAGAGAGACCCAGTACTTC
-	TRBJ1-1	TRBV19	CASSQSPVGRENTEAFF	TGTGCCAGTAGCCAAAGCCCCGTGGGCAGAGAGAACACTGAAGCTTTCTTT
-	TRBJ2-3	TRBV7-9	CASSPAEGETDTQYF	TGTGCCAGCAGCCCCGCAGAGGGGGAGACAGATACGCAGTATTTT
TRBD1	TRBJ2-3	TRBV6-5	CASSAGTGLDTQYF	TGTGCCAGCAGCGCCGGGACAGGGTTAGATACGCAGTATTTT
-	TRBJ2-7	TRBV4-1	CASSQAHQAPYEQYF	TGCGCCAGCAGCCAAGCTCATCAGGCCCCCTACGAGCAGTACTTC
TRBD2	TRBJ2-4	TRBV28	CASRPQLAGGGIQYF	TGTGCCAGCAGGCCTCAACTAGCGGGAGGAGGAATTCAGTACTTC
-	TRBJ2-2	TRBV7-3	CASSPNGGLAGELFF	TGTGCCAGCAGCCCCAACGGAGGGCTGGCCGGGGAGCTGTTTTTT
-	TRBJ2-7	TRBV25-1	CASSDPGSKKGEQYF	TGTGCCAGCAGTGACCCGGGCTCCAAAAAGGGGGAGCAGTACTTC
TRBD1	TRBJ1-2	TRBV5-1	CASSPGQVTIGYTF	TGCGCCAGCAGCCCGGGACAGGTAACGATCGGCTACACCTTC
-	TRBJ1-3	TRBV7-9	CASTLGAISSGNTIYF	TGTGCCAGCACCTTAGGGGCGATCTCCTCTGGAAACACCATATATTTT
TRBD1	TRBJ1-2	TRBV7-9	CASSIPNRGWGYTF	TGTGCCAGCAGCATACCGAACAGGGGCTGGGGCTACACCTTC